The present TCR beta chain was sequenced within a study of blood T cell repertoires in COVID-19. The wider study: Spain, Italy and the United States supplied samples that represented acute and convalescent COVID-19. Sources were T cells, B-cell-depleted T cells, or PBMCs; the material itself was cDNA or gDNA.

How the authors handled the data: Counts of nucleated cells, estimated from reference gene primer amplification, were obtained. Measured with immunoSEQ multiplex PCR; TCRdb has only the in-frame clones, and not every one. D and trimming come from the DNA, and the V and J calls and clone size come from that table. Here the sample spans hundreds of thousands of clones, more than 80% being singletons. The CDR3 is made up of 18 amino acids. CDR1 and CDR2 (germline): SNHLY, FYNNEI. The V and J ends lost 6 bases and 4 bases, in that order; junction bases with no gene match: 20. Two negative PCRs, clearance, or symptom resolution characterized the recovered Cohort 3 donors.

The sequenced sample consisted of PBMCs or T cells enriched from blood (not recorded which). The V call is TRBV2, the J call TRBJ1-1; the match to TRBD1 covers 7 bases. The origin of this receptor is a woman aged 18-29 years who had recovered from COVID-19. In DNA form, the CDR3 reads TGTGCCAGCAGGTTCGAGGGGCTAATAGAGACAGGGAGCACTGAAGCTTTCTTT. Translating gives CASRFEGLIETGSTEAFF.